This TCR beta chain is drawn from a study of T cell responses to AZD1222 COVID-19 vaccine. Findings and caveats of the study: Sampling that yielded the repertoires occurred only after the peak T cell response.

As for this clone: What it binds is not known.

Only in-frame clones appear in the TCRdb table, and some are missing; sequencing was by immunoSEQ multiplex PCR. The data hold over 95,000 clones, with around 85% observed a single time. This CDR3 is 15 amino acids long. Looked up from germline, CDR1 is MNHEY and CDR2 is SVGAGI. The V and J ends lost 2 bases and 5 bases respectively, with 10 bases between them. The origin of this receptor is an adult who received the AZD1222 COVID-19 vaccine. The chain recombines TRBV6-5 with TRBJ1-6, with a weak D call TRBD1 (5 bases). The starting material was peripheral blood, obtained 28 days after the second AZD1222 dose. CDR3 sequence reads: CASSYRGSDNSPLHF. The CDR3 nucleotides read TGTGCCAGCAGTTACAGGGGATCTGATAATTCACCCCTCCACTTT.